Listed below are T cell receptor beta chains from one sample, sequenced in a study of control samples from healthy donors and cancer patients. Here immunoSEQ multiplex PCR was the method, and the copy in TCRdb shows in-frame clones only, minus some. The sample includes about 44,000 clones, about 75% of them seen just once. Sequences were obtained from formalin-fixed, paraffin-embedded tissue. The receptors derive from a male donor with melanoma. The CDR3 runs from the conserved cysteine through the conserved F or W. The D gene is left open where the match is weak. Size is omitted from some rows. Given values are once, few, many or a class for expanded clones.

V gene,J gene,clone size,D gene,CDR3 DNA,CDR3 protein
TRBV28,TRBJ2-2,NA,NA,TGTGCCAGCAGTCTGACAGACCCCGGGGAGCTGTTTTTT,CASSLTDPGELFF
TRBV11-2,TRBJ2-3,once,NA,TGTGCCAGCAGCTTAGCGCTAGCGTCAGGCACAGATACGCAGTATTTT,CASSLALASGTDTQYF
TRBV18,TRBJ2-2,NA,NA,TGTGCCAGCTCACCACGGATAGGGGAGCTGTTTTTT,CASSPRIGELFF
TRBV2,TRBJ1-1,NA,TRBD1,TGTGCCAGCACAGGGGGCGCCGGGACTGAAGCTTTCTTT,CASTGGAGTEAFF
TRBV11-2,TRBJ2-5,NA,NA,TGTGCCAGCAGCTTATCGACAGTGCAAGAGACCCAGTACTTC,CASSLSTVQETQYF
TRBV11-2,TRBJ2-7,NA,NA,TGTGCCAGCAGCTTAGCGGTAGGCTTGCACGAGCAGTACTTC,CASSLAVGLHEQYF
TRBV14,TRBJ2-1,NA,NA,TGTGCCAGCAGCTCGAGGCAGGGTAGCTCCTATAATGAGCAGTTCTTC,CASSSRQGSSYNEQFF
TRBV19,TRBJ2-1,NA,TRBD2,TGTGCCAGTAGTTCGGGACTAGCGGGAGGGGTTGAGCAGTTCTTC,CASSSGLAGGVEQFF
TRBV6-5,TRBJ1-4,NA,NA,TGTGCCAGCAGGATGTCCGCCGCACGAAATGAAAAACTGTTTTTT,CASRMSAARNEKLFF
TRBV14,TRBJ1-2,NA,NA,TGTGCCAACAGCCAAAAGTTTGACGGCTACACCTTC,CANSQKFDGYTF
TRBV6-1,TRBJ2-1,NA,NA,TGTGCCAGCAGTGTTGGGGGCGGGTCTAGCGGACTCAATGAGCAGTTCTTC,CASSVGGGSSGLNEQFF